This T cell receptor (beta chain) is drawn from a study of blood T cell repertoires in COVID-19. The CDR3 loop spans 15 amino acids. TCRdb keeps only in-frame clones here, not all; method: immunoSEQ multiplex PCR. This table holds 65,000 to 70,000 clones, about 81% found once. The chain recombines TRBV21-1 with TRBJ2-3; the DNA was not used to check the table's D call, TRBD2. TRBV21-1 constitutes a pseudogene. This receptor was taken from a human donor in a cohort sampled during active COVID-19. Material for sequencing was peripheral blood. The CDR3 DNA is TGTGCCAGGAGAAACCGGAGGGCCGAGACAGATACGCAGTATTTT. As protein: CARRNRRAETDTQYF.